This paragraph reports one TCR beta chain. Profiled with immunoSEQ multiplex PCR; TCRdb holds only in-frame clones, not every one. The top ten hold approximately 16% of the sample, which has approximately 230,000 clones, roughly 79% seen once. The sample belongs to a study of blood T cell repertoires in COVID-19. Turning to the study itself: Nucleic acid was either cDNA or gDNA, and it came from T cells, B-cell-depleted T cells, or PBMCs.

The V gene's germline CDR1 is WNHNN and CDR2 SYGVQD (reference sequence). CDR3 length: 12 amino acids. V was clipped by 6 bases and J by 5 bases, with 8 bases between them. The chain joins TRBV10-1 to TRBJ1-5, with TRBD1 as a possible D gene (5 bases). The source of this sequence is a man aged 35 to 55 who had recovered from COVID-19. The sequencing sample was made of PBMCs or T cells enriched from blood (not recorded which). The CDR3 reads CASRLGDQPQHF. The CDR3 region has the DNA TGCGCCAGCAGGTTAGGGGATCAGCCCCAGCATTTT.